Listed here is a single T cell receptor beta chain. In TCRdb, the 5' RACE reads were re-called with MiXCR into one record per CDR3 protein. The sample includes tens of thousands of distinct CDR3 sequences, around 21% seen only once; the top ten take 5.5% to 7%. This CDR3 has 15 amino acids. The trim removed 6 bases at V and 5 bases at J, leaving 10 bases unmatched. CDR1 and CDR2 (germline): MNHNY, SVGAGI (reference sequence). Time point given: sample taken at primary tumor resection. No cells were sorted before sequencing. The whole RNA sequenced was extracted from tumor, nontumor lung or frozen PBMC. These data belong to a study of spatial heterogeneity in lung cancer.

The material sequenced was PBMCs, taken at surgery. The TCR comes from a male donor with early-stage non-small cell lung cancer. The chain links TRBV6-6 to TRBJ1-5, with 7 nucleotides matching TRBD1. As DNA, the CDR3 is TGTGCCAGCAGCCGCCCGGACAGGAGGGATCAGCCCCAGCATTTT. Residues: CASSRPDRRDQPQHF.